This T cell receptor beta chain was obtained from a study of OX40 agonist ivuxolimab in advanced cancers. Study-wide context: Patient treatment consisted of intravenous ivuxolimab administration every 2 weeks at 0.01 to 10 mg/kg. Study results and caveats: In a subset of nonresponders, normalized T-cell clonal expansion was also low.

Patients were ineligible given autoimmune disease history or systemic immunosuppression. Profiling relied on immunoSEQ multiplex PCR, and the TCRdb table lists in-frame clones only, not all of them. The repertoire consists of about 93,000 clones, with around 94% occurring once and the leading ten covering around 3%. This clone was observed a single time. What it recognizes is unknown. Trimming took off 11 bases at V and 6 bases at J, with 12 bases between the two ends. The CDR3 covers 11 residues. Germline-derived CDR1 and CDR2 are MNHEY and SMNVEV (reference sequence). This sample comprised CD4+ or CD8+ T cells sorted from blood, obtained in a trial of the OX40 agonist ivuxolimab. The rearrangement uses TRBV27 and TRBJ2-3; D remains ambiguous. This TCR derives from an adult with an advanced solid tumor such as melanoma, head and neck, liver or kidney cancer. Here the CDR3 reads CAAHVGDTQYF. The CDR3 region has the DNA TGTGCCGCCCACGTGGGGGATACGCAGTATTTT.